This section outlines one T cell receptor (beta chain) sequence together with its context. This sample was included in a study of T cells in localized non-small cell lung cancer. The CDR3 runs 11 residues. V was trimmed by 4 bases and J by 4 bases, leaving 2 bases between them. Germline V gene lookup returns CDR1 MNHNS and CDR2 SASEGT. TCRdb's table, derived via immunoSEQ multiplex PCR, lists solely in-frame clones and lacks some. Seen here are roughly 26,000 clones, about nine tenths observed once, and the top ten hold about 14%. The clonotype comes from a female donor over 55 with stage II squamous cell lung carcinoma. Here the sequenced sample was peripheral blood, taken before any cancer treatment. This chain connects TRBV6-1 to TRBJ1-3; D gene ambiguous. CDR3 sequence: CASSVGNTIYF. CDR3 nucleotides: TGTGCCAGCAGTGTAGGAAACACCATATATTTT.